These 30 T cell receptor beta chains came from one sample sequenced in a study of shared clonotypes between healthy human individuals. Assay: immunoSEQ multiplex PCR; the TCRdb copy retains only in-frame clones and omits some. The top ten clones hold 0.36% of a sample with some 2,500,000 clones, approximately 94% of them seen once. Sequencing was carried out using naive CD4+ T cells from PBMCs. Subset here: CD45RA+ positively selected. The origin of the receptors is a man aged 18 to 35 in good health. Some clones in this sample may be carry-over from other donors' samples.

The chain uses TRBV28 and TRBJ2-7; TRBD2 matches 7 bases. Germline V gene sequence: CDR1 MDHEN, CDR2 SYDVKM. V shed 6 bases and J 9 bases; nucleotides not matched to a gene: 14. The CDR3 contains 14 residues. The CDR3 region has the DNA TGTGCCAGCAGGGCGGGGACTAAAACGGGGCGGCAGTACTTC. This sequence encodes CASRAGTKTGRQYF. Full variable domain (outside the CDR3, taken from reference TRBV28 and TRBJ2-7): DVKVTQSSRYLVKRTGEKVFLECVQDMDHENMFWYRQDPGLGLRLIYFSYDVKMKEKGDIPEGYSVSREKKERFSLILESASTNQTSMYLCASRAGTKTGRQYFGPGTRLTVT.

This sequence joins TRBV28 and TRBJ1-5; 8 positions agree with TRBD1. CDR1 and CDR2 from the germline V gene are MDHEN and SYDVKM. V shed 6 bases and J 3 bases; nucleotides not matched to a gene: 10. The CDR3 consists of 16 residues. CDR3 residues: CASRTGTGHDNQPQHF. The DNA for the CDR3 is TGTGCCAGCAGAACCGGGACAGGCCATGACAATCAGCCCCAGCATTTT.

J is TRBJ2-3 and V is TRBV14; 9 nucleotides agree with TRBD2. CDR3 length equals 14 residues. CDR1 and CDR2 (germline): SGHDN, FVKESK. V shed 0 bases, J shed 13 bases, and the junction held 8 bases outside the gene matches. In DNA, the CDR3 is TGTGCCAGCAGCCAAGATCTTGTTCTAGCGGGAAAGTATTTT. It is translated as CASSQDLVLAGKYF.

The chain employs TRBV19 and TRBJ1-1; 8 bases are a match to TRBD1. The CDR3 covers 15 residues. Germline CDR1 reads LNHDA; CDR2 reads SQIVND (reference sequence). V lost 4 bases to trimming and J lost 2 bases; unmatched junction nucleotides: 6. The CDR3 DNA reads TGTGCCAGTAGTACACCAGACAGGGGAAACACTGAAGCTTTCTTT. Its translation is CASSTPDRGNTEAFF.

The rearrangement uses TRBV7-8 and TRBJ2-1; D perhaps matches TRBD2 (6 bases). Trimming shortened V by 5 bases and J by 6 bases, and 17 bases separated the two germline ends. Germline CDR1 and CDR2: SGHVS and FQNEAQ. There are 15 residues in the CDR3. CDR3 bases: TGTGCCAGCAGCCCCTGGGGGGTCGGGAGCAATGAGCAGTTCTTC. The encoded protein is CASSPWGVGSNEQFF. Combining the CDR3 with reference TRBV7-8 and TRBJ2-1 gives the whole variable domain GAGVSQSPRYKVAKRGQDVALRCDPISGHVSLFWYQQALGQGPEFLTYFQNEAQLDKSGLPSDRFFAERPEGSVSTLKIQRTQQEDSAVYLCASSPWGVGSNEQFFGPGTRLTVL.

This chain connects TRBV7-2 to TRBJ2-7, with D hard to call. Germline assignment: CDR1 SGHTA and CDR2 FQGNSA. The CDR3 consists of 15 residues. With 7 bases removed from V and 2 bases from J, the gap between germline ends came to 18 bases. CDR3: CASKLLVQTTYEQYF. As DNA, the CDR3 is TGTGCCAGCAAGTTACTGGTCCAGACCACCTACGAGCAGTACTTC.

This clone was picked up one time. Other DNA sequences of this sample code for an identical CDR3. The CDR3 sequence is CSARDRGEQFF. The CDR3, as DNA: TGCAGTGCTAGAGATCGGGGGGAGCAGTTCTTC. V gene TRBV20-1 combines with J gene TRBJ2-1; maybe TRBD2 (6 bases). The germline V and J ends were trimmed by 0 bases and 10 bases, with 7 bases remaining between them. The CDR3 length is 11 residues. Looked up from germline, CDR1 is DFQATT and CDR2 is SNEGSKA (reference sequence).

The chain has TRBV2 and TRBJ1-5; D remains ambiguous. Germline-derived CDR1 and CDR2 are SNHLY and FYNNEI. Trimming shortened V by 5 bases and J by 4 bases, and 15 bases separated the two germline ends. The CDR3 contains 15 residues. The CDR3 spells CASSFMDGSNQPQHF. CDR3 nucleotides: TGTGCCAGCAGTTTCATGGACGGCTCGAATCAGCCCCAGCATTTT.

This rearrangement joins TRBV10-1 to TRBJ1-2; 8 bases map to TRBD1. The CDR3 is made up of 13 amino acids. The V gene end was trimmed by 8 bases and the J gene end by 3 bases; junction bases not matched to a gene: 5. Germline V gives CDR1 WNHNN, CDR2 SYGVQD (reference sequence). CDR3 coding DNA: TGCGCCAGCCAGGCAGGGGGCCACTATGGCTACACCTTC. It yields the protein CASQAGGHYGYTF.

This sequence joins TRBV6-5 and TRBJ2-3; D might be TRBD1 (5 bases). Germline V gene lookup returns CDR1 MNHEY and CDR2 SVGAGI. V lost 4 bases, J lost 1 base, and 15 bases lay in between. The CDR3 is made up of 16 amino acids. This CDR3 reads CASSFFQGGGTDTQYF. CDR3 nucleotides: TGTGCCAGCAGTTTTTTCCAGGGTGGGGGCACAGATACGCAGTATTTT.

This chain uses TRBV6-6 with TRBJ1-4; D call uncertain. V was trimmed by 0 bases and J by 2 bases, leaving 7 bases between them. Germline V gene data show CDR1 as MNHNY and CDR2 as SVGAGI (reference sequence). The CDR3 is 15 residues long. In nucleotides, the CDR3 is TGTGCCAGCAGTTACTCTTCAGACACTAATGAAAAACTGTTTTTT. Translating gives CASSYSSDTNEKLFF.

The V and J genes are TRBV5-4 and TRBJ1-3, with unresolved D. Trimming cost V 1 base and J 4 bases, with 9 bases left between them. This CDR3 is built from 14 residues. The germline V gene has CDR1 SGHNT and CDR2 YYREEE (reference sequence). This chain's CDR3 is CASSLKGGGNTIYF. The CDR3 DNA sequence: TGTGCCAGCAGCTTGAAGGGTGGCGGAAACACCATATATTTT.

This rearrangement joins TRBV2 to TRBJ2-3; 15 positions match TRBD2. Germline V gives CDR1 SNHLY, CDR2 FYNNEI. With V trimmed by 6 bases and J by 3 bases, 16 bases remained unmatched. This CDR3 spans 20 amino acids. DNA for the CDR3: TGTGCCAGCAGCACACCATCCCGAGGGACTAGCGGGAGGCTAACAGATACGCAGTATTTT. It yields the protein CASSTPSRGTSGRLTDTQYF.

In regard to this clone: Other DNA sequences in this specimen translate into the identical CDR3. The chain couples TRBV5-1 to TRBJ1-1, with D unclear. CDR1 and CDR2 from the germline V gene are SGHRS and YFSETQ. This CDR3 region has 13 residues. Trimming shortened V by 4 bases and J by 3 bases, and 10 bases separated the two germline ends. The CDR3 sequence: CASSREGDTEAFF. CDR3 nucleotides: TGCGCCAGCAGCAGGGAGGGCGACACTGAAGCTTTCTTT.

The chain employs TRBV25-1 and TRBJ2-3; D unclear. CDR3 length: 17 amino acids. From germline, CDR1 is MGHDK and CDR2 SYGVNS. V dropped 3 bases and J dropped 2 bases, with 18 bases sitting between them. The CDR3, as DNA: TGTGCCAGCAGTGACGGGTTCTCGCCCCTAAACACAGATACGCAGTATTTT. This encodes CASSDGFSPLNTDTQYF.

This chain uses TRBV27 with TRBJ2-6, with D unclear. The CDR3 covers 17 residues. CDR1 and CDR2 from the germline V gene are MNHEY and SMNVEV (reference sequence). Trimming stripped 2 bases from V and 1 base from J, with 12 bases between. CDR3: CASSLRFSVSGANVLTF. CDR3 nucleotides: TGTGCCAGCAGTTTAAGGTTTTCGGTATCTGGGGCCAACGTCCTGACTTTC.

The chain employs TRBV18 and TRBJ2-1, with D perhaps matching TRBD1 (5 bases). The CDR3 is made up of 15 amino acids. The ends were cut back, 2 bases at V and 3 bases at J, with 11 bases in the middle. CDR1 is KGHSH and CDR2 is LQKENI in the germline V gene. DNA for the CDR3: TGTGCCAGCTCACCAATGACAGAAGACTACAATGAGCAGTTCTTC. As protein: CASSPMTEDYNEQFF.

This chain links TRBV7-9 with TRBJ2-2; 7 nucleotides match TRBD2. CDR1 is SEHNR and CDR2 is FQNEAQ in the germline V gene (reference sequence). The length of the CDR3 is 14 residues. Trimming removed 2 bases from V and 4 bases from J; junction bases left unmatched: 1. In nucleotides, the CDR3 is TGTGCCAGCAGCTTACGCGGGAGCACCGGGGAGCTGTTTTTT. This codes for CASSLRGSTGELFF.

This chain uses TRBV18 with TRBJ2-3; the match to TRBD2 covers 7 bases. V lost 1 base, J lost 1 base, and 5 bases stayed unmatched. Germline V gene data show CDR1 as KGHSH and CDR2 as LQKENI. The CDR3 is made up of 16 amino acids. The chain's CDR3 is CASSPRLGGGTDTQYF. The CDR3 DNA reads as TGTGCCAGCTCACCACGGCTGGGAGGGGGCACAGATACGCAGTATTTT.

This rearrangement joins TRBV9 to TRBJ2-7, with D perhaps assigned TRBD1 or TRBD2 (5 bases each). V dropped 0 bases and J dropped 2 bases, with 15 bases sitting between them. This CDR3 region has 16 residues. Germline assignment: CDR1 SGDLS and CDR2 YYNGEE. The CDR3 region has the DNA TGTGCCAGCAGCGTAGGTCCTACGGGACCGACCTACGAGCAGTACTTC. Protein product: CASSVGPTGPTYEQYF.

The rearrangement links TRBV29-1 to TRBJ1-5; no reliable D call. The CDR3 extends over 12 amino acids. Per the germline V gene, CDR1 is SQVTM and CDR2 is ANQGSEA. Trimming cost V 6 bases and J 5 bases, with 11 bases left between them. The CDR3 region is CSVGMVDQPQHF. The CDR3 DNA is TGCAGCGTAGGGATGGTAGATCAGCCCCAGCATTTT.

Turning to this clone: In the same sample, other DNA sequences code for this CDR3. The chain combines TRBV9 with TRBJ2-2; 7 bases fit TRBD2. The CDR3 extends over 14 amino acids. V dropped 2 bases and J dropped 4; count of bases not matched to a gene: 2. Germline CDR1 is SGDLS and CDR2 is YYNGEE. The CDR3 loop reads CASSVGGSTGELFF. CDR3 nucleotides: TGTGCCAGCAGCGTCGGGGGGAGCACCGGGGAGCTGTTTTTT.

This chain uses TRBV5-6 with TRBJ2-3, with a possible D match to TRBD2 (6 bases). This CDR3 comprises 16 residues. Germline V gene data show CDR1 as SGHDT and CDR2 as YYEEEE. V shed 4 bases and J shed 1 base, with 16 bases lying between them. The CDR3 spells CASSRFLARRTDTQYF. The CDR3, as DNA: TGTGCCAGCAGCCGATTCCTAGCGAGACGCACAGATACGCAGTATTTT.

The rearrangement joins TRBV29-1 to TRBJ2-7; D may be TRBD1 (5 bases). The V gene lost 8 bases and the J gene lost 3 bases, with 17 bases spanning the gap. Germline-derived CDR1 and CDR2 are SQVTM and ANQGSEA. The CDR3 is made up of 13 amino acids. CDR3 nucleotide sequence: TGCAGCACTTTAGACAGTGCGAACTACGAGCAGTACTTC. Translating gives CSTLDSANYEQYF.

The chain carries TRBV18 and TRBJ2-5, with D possibly matching TRBD2 (6 bases). The germline V gene encodes CDR1 KGHSH and CDR2 LQKENI. The ends were cut back, 0 bases at V and 4 bases at J, with 21 bases in the middle. The CDR3 is made up of 18 amino acids. CDR3 region: CASSPPLSGPGEGETQYF. CDR3 coding DNA: TGTGCCAGCTCACCACCCCTTTCCGGCCCGGGAGAGGGAGAGACCCAGTACTTC.

CDR3 nucleotide sequence: TGTGCCAGCAGTTTTGGTTTTGGGGCGGAGCATAATGAAAAACTGTTTTTT. This sequence encodes CASSFGFGAEHNEKLFF. The gene calls are TRBV28 and TRBJ1-4; a possible D gene is TRBD1 (5 bases). Germline V gives CDR1 MDHEN, CDR2 SYDVKM. Trimming removed 3 bases from V and 4 bases from J, with 18 bases in between. The CDR3 consists of 17 residues. Variable domain in full (rest from reference TRBV28 and TRBJ1-4): DVKVTQSSRYLVKRTGEKVFLECVQDMDHENMFWYRQDPGLGLRLIYFSYDVKMKEKGDIPEGYSVSREKKERFSLILESASTNQTSMYLCASSFGFGAEHNEKLFFGSGTQLSVL.

This clone was found a few times. CDR3 loop: CASSPTGSQPQHF. The CDR3 DNA reads as TGTGCCAGCAGTCCGACAGGGAGTCAGCCCCAGCATTTT. The genes are TRBV6-6 and TRBJ1-5, with 7 bases matching TRBD1. The CDR3 totals 13 residues. Germline CDR1 MNHNY, CDR2 SVGAGI (reference sequence). J was trimmed by 6 bases and V by 5 bases; bases with no gene match: 4.

This chain uses TRBV7-2 with TRBJ2-7; D remains unclear. Per germline, CDR1 SGHTA and CDR2 FQGNSA. The CDR3 runs 12 residues. Trimming cost V 2 bases and J 2 bases, with 4 bases left between them. CDR3 nucleotides: TGTGCCAGCAGCTTATCTCCCTACGAGCAGTACTTC. Translation gives CASSLSPYEQYF.

This rearrangement joins TRBV5-1 to TRBJ1-5; no firm D call. CDR1 and CDR2 (germline): SGHRS, YFSETQ. V lost 5 bases and J lost 6, with 15 bases in between. The CDR3 loop spans 14 amino acids. CDR3 nucleotides: TGCGCCAGCAGTCCTAGTGGGGTCGGTCAGCCCCAGCATTTT. The encoded protein is CASSPSGVGQPQHF.

This chain connects TRBV6-5 to TRBJ2-7; D may be TRBD1 or TRBD2 (5 bases each). This CDR3 spans 15 amino acids. The ends were cut back, 8 bases at V and 5 bases at J, with 22 bases in the middle. The germline V gene encodes CDR1 MNHEY and CDR2 SVGAGI. For the CDR3, the DNA is TGTGCCAGCCGAAGTGGGGGTGTAAGGTCCAACGAGCAGTACTTC. This translates into CASRSGGVRSNEQYF.